The 2 T cell receptor beta chains below all came from one sample that was sequenced in a study of cytomegalovirus exposure and HLA in healthy donors. Profiling relied on immunoSEQ multiplex PCR, and the TCRdb table lists in-frame clones only, not all of them. The sample lists about 98,000 clones, more than 75% seen once, with 5.5% to 7% in the top ten. The sequencing input was PBMCs. The receptors here all came from a man between 18 and 29 years old in good health and CMV-seropositive.

This clone occurred once. The CDR3 DNA reads as TGTGCCAGTACTAGCGGGAGGCACAATGAGCAGTTCTTC. Protein: CASTSGRHNEQFF. The V gene is TRBV19, the J gene TRBJ2-1, with TRBD2 identical over 11 bases. CDR3 length equals 13 residues. The trim removed 7 bases at V and 5 bases at J, leaving 1 base unmatched. Per germline, CDR1 LNHDA and CDR2 SQIVND (reference sequence).

The chain couples TRBV5-1 to TRBJ2-3, with TRBD1 matching over 8 bases. There are 14 residues in the CDR3. Per germline, CDR1 SGHRS and CDR2 YFSETQ. Trimming cost V 4 bases and J 10 bases; bases outside gene matches: 11. CDR3 amino acids: CASSSAPGQEPQYF. CDR3 DNA sequence: TGCGCCAGCAGCAGTGCTCCGGGACAGGAGCCGCAGTATTTT.